This T cell receptor beta chain came from a study of T cell changes during pregnancy in multiple sclerosis. Measured with immunoSEQ multiplex PCR; TCRdb has only the in-frame clones, and not every one. This table has about 16,000 clones, approximately 95% appearing once. Looked up from germline, CDR1 is SGHTA and CDR2 is FQGNSA. The V end was cut by 3 bases, the J end by 4 bases, with 7 bases between. This CDR3 spans 13 amino acids. Sequences were derived from peripheral blood, sampled in the third trimester of pregnancy. The receptor comes from a female donor with multiple sclerosis, enrolled in a pregnancy study. The V and J genes are TRBV7-2 and TRBJ1-5; D is unclear. CDR3 amino acids: CASSFGLNQPQHF. The CDR3 DNA is TGTGCCAGCAGCTTTGGACTGAATCAGCCCCAGCATTTT.